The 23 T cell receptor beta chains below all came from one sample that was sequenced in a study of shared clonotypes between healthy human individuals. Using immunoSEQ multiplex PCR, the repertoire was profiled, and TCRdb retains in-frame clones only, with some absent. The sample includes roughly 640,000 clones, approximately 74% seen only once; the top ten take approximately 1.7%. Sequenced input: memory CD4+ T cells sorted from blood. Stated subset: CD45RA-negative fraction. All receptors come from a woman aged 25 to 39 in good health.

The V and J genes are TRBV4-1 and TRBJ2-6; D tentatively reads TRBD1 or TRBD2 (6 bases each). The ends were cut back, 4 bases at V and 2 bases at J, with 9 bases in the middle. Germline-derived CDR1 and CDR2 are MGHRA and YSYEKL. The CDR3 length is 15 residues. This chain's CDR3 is CASSPEGAGANVLTF. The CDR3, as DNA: TGCGCCAGCAGCCCGGAGGGGGCTGGGGCCAACGTCCTGACTTTC.

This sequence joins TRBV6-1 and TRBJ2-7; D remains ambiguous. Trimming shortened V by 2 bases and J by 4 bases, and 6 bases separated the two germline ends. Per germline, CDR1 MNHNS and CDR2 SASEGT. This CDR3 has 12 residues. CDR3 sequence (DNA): TGTGCCAGCAGTGAAATGGGGTACGAGCAGTACTTC. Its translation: CASSEMGYEQYF.

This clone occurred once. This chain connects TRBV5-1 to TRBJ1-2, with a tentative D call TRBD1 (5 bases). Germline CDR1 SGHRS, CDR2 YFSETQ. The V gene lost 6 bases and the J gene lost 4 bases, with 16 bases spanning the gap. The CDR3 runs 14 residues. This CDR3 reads CASTPGNRVYGYTF. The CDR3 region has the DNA TGCGCCAGCACCCCAGGGAATCGCGTCTATGGCTACACCTTC.

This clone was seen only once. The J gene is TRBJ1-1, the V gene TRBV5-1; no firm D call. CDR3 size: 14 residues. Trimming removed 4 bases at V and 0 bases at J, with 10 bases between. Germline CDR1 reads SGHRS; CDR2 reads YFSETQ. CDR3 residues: CASSRRPVNTEAFF. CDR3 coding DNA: TGCGCCAGCAGCCGGCGACCGGTGAACACTGAAGCTTTCTTT.

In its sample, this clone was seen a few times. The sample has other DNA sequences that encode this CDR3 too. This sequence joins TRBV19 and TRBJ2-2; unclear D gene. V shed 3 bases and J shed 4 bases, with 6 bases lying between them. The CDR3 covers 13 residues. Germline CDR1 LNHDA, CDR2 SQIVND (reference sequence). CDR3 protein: CASSIVGTGELFF. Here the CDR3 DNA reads TGTGCCAGTAGTATCGTCGGCACCGGGGAGCTGTTTTTT.

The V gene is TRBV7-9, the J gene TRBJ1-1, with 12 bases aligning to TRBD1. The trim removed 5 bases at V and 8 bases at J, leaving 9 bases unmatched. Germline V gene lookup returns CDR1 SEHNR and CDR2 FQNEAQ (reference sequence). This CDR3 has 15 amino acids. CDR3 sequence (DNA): TGTGCCAGCAGCCCGGGACAGGGGGCATTTGTCGAAGCTTTCTTT. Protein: CASSPGQGAFVEAFF.

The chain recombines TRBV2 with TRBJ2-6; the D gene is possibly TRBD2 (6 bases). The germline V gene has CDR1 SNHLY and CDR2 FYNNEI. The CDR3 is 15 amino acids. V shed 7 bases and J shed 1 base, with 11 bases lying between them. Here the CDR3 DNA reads TGTGCCAGCACCTGGGGAGGATCTGGGGCCAACGTCCTGACTTTC. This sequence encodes CASTWGGSGANVLTF.

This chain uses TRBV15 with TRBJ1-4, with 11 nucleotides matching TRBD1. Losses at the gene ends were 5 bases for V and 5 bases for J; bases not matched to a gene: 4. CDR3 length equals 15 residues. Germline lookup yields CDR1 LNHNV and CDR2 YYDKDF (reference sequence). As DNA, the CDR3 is TGTGCCACCAGCGGCAGGACAGGGGGCAATGAAAAACTGTTTTTT. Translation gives CATSGRTGGNEKLFF.

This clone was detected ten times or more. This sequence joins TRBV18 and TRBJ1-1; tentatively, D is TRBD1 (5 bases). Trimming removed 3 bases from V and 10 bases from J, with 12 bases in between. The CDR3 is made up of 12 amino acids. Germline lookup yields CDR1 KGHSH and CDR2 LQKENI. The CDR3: CASSPGGEGAFF. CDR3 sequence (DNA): TGTGCCAGCTCACCTGGGGGAGAGGGAGCTTTCTTT.

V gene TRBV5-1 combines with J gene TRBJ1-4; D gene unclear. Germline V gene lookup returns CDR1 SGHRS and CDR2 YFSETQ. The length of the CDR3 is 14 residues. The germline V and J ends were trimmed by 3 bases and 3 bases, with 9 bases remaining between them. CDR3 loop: CASSWGSPNEKLFF. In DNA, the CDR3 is TGCGCCAGCAGCTGGGGTTCTCCTAATGAAAAACTGTTTTTT.

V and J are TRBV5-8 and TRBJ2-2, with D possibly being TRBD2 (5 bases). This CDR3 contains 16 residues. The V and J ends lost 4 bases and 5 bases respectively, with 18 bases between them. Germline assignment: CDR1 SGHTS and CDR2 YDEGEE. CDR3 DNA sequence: TGTGCCAGCAGCCCTACCCCTCGGGGAAAAACCGGGGAGCTGTTTTTT. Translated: CASSPTPRGKTGELFF.

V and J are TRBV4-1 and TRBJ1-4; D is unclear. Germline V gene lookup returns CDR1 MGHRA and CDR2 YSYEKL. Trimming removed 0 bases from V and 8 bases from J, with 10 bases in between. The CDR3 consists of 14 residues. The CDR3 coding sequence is TGCGCCAGCAGCCAAGATTTGGCAGACGAAAAACTGTTTTTT. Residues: CASSQDLADEKLFF.

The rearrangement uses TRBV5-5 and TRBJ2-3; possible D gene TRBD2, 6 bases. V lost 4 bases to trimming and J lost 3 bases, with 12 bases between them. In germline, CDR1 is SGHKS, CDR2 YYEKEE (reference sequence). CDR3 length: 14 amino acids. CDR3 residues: CASSRWAGTDTQYF. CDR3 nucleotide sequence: TGTGCCAGCAGCAGATGGGCGGGAACAGATACGCAGTATTTT.

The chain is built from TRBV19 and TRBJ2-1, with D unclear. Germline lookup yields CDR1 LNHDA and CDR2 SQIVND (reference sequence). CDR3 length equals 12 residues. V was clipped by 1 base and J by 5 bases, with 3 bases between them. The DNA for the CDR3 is TGTGCCAGTAGTATAGTACACAATGAGCAGTTCTTC. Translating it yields CASSIVHNEQFF.

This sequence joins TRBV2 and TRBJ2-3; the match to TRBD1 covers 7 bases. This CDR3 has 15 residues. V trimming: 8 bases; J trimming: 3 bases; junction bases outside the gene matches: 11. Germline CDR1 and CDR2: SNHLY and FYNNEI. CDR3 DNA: TGTGCCAGCCGTTTGACAGGGATGGGAACAGATACGCAGTATTTT. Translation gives CASRLTGMGTDTQYF.

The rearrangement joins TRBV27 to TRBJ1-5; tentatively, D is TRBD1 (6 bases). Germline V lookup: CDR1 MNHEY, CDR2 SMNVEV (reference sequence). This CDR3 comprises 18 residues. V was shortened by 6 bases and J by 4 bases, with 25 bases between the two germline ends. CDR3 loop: CASSGVGEEGVGNQPQHF. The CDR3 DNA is TGTGCCAGCAGCGGCGTAGGTGAGGAGGGGGTAGGGAATCAGCCCCAGCATTTT.

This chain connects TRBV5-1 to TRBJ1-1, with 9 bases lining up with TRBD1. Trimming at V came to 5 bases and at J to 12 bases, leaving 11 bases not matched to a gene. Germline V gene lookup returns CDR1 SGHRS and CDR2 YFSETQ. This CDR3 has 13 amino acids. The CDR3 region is CASSLGQGGQTFF. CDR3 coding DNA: TGCGCCAGCAGTCTGGGACAGGGAGGCCAGACTTTCTTT.

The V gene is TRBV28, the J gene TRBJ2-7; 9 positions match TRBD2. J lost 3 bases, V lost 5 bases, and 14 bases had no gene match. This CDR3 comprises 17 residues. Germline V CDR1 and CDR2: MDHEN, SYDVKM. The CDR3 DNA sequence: TGTGCCAGCAGTCGGATGGCGGGAGGGGGGGCACTCTACGAGCAGTACTTC. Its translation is CASSRMAGGGALYEQYF.

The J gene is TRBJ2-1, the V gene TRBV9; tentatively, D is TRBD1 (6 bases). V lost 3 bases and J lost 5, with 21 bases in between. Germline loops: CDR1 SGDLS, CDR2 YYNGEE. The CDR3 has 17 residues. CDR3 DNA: TGTGCCAGCAGCGCCACCCCGTCCCGGACAGTTGACAATGAGCAGTTCTTC. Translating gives CASSATPSRTVDNEQFF.

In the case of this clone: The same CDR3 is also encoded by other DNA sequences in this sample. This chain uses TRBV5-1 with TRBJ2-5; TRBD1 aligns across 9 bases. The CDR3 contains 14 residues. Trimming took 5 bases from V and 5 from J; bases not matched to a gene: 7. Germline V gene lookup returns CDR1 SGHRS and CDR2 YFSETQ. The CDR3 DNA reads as TGCGCCAGCAGTTTCTCCACAGGGGGCGAGACCCAGTACTTC. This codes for CASSFSTGGETQYF.

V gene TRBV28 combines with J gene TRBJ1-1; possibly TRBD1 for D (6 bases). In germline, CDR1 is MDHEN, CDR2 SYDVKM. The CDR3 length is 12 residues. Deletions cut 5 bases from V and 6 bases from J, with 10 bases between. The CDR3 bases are TGTGCCAGCAGTGAGGACAGTTCTGAAGCTTTCTTT. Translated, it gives CASSEDSSEAFF.

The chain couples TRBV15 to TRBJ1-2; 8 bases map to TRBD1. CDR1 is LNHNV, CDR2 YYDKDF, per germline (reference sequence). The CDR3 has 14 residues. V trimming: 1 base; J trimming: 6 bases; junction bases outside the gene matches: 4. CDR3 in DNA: TGTGCCACCAGCAGAGGGAAGACAGGGGATGGCTACACCTTC. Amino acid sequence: CATSRGKTGDGYTF.

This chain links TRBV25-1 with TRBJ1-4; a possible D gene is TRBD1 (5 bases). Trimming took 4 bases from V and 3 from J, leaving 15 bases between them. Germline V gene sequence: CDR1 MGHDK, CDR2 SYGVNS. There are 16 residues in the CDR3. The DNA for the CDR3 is TGTGCCAGCAGTGTTGCAGGGTCATCGGCTAATGAAAAACTGTTTTTT. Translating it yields CASSVAGSSANEKLFF.